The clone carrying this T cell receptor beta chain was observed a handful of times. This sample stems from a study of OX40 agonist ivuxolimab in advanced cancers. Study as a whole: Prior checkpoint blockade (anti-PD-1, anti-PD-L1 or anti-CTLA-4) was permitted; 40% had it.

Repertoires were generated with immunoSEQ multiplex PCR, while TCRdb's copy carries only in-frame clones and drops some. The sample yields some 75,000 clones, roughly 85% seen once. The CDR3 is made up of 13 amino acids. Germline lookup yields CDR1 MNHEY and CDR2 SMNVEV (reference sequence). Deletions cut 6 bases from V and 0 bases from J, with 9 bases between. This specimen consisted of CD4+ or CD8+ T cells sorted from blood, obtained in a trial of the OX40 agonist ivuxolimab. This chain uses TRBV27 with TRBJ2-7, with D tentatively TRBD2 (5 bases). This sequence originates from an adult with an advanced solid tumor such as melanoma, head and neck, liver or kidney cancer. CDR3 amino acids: CASRGRSSYEQYF. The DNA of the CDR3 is TGTGCCAGCAGGGGGAGAAGCTCCTACGAGCAGTACTTC.